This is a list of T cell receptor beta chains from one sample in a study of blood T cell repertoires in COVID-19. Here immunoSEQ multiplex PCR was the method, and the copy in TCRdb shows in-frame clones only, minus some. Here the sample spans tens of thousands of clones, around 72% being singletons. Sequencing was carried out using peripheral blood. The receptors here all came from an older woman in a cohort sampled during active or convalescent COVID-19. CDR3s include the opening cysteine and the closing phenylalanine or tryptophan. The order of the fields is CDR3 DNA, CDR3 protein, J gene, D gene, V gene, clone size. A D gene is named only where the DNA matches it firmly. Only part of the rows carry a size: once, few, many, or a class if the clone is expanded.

cdr3_nt: TGCGCCAGCAGCTTGGGAGGGGGCGCGGGCTACACCTTC
cdr3_aa: CASSLGGGAGYTF
j_call: TRBJ1-2
d_call: TRBD1
v_call: TRBV5-1
clone_size: .

cdr3_nt: TGTGCCAGCAGCCCCAGGGTGAAACACGTCTCCTATAATTCACCCCTCCACTTT
cdr3_aa: CASSPRVKHVSYNSPLHF
j_call: TRBJ1-6
d_call: .
v_call: TRBV7-7
clone_size: few

cdr3_nt: TGCGCCAGCAGTCACGGGAGCTCCTACAATGAGCAGTTCTTC
cdr3_aa: CASSHGSSYNEQFF
j_call: TRBJ2-1
d_call: .
v_call: TRBV5-1
clone_size: .

cdr3_nt: TGTGCCAGCAGCTTGTTGGCGGGGGGCTACGAGCAGTACTTC
cdr3_aa: CASSLLAGGYEQYF
j_call: TRBJ2-7
d_call: TRBD2
v_call: TRBV11-2
clone_size: .

cdr3_nt: TGTGCCAGCACACAGGGTAGCAATCAGCCCCAGCATTTT
cdr3_aa: CASTQGSNQPQHF
j_call: TRBJ1-5
d_call: .
v_call: TRBV3-1/TRBV3-2
clone_size: few

cdr3_nt: TGTGCCAGCAGCCCGCAGACAGGGTCAGGGGACTATGGCTACACCTTC
cdr3_aa: CASSPQTGSGDYGYTF
j_call: TRBJ1-2
d_call: TRBD1
v_call: TRBV4-2
clone_size: medium-sized

cdr3_nt: TGCGCCAGCAGCTTAGTAATCGCCGAGGGGGTAGGCTACACCTTC
cdr3_aa: CASSLVIAEGVGYTF
j_call: TRBJ1-2
d_call: .
v_call: TRBV5-1
clone_size: .

cdr3_nt: TGTGCCAGCAGTTTGGGGGGGACCCAGTACTTC
cdr3_aa: CASSLGGTQYF
j_call: TRBJ2-5
d_call: .
v_call: TRBV12-3/TRBV12-4
clone_size: .

cdr3_nt: TGTGCCAGCAGCCACTCCGCCCGGGAGACCCAGTACTTC
cdr3_aa: CASSHSARETQYF
j_call: TRBJ2-5
d_call: .
v_call: TRBV3-1/TRBV3-2
clone_size: .

cdr3_nt: TGCAGTGCTAGACAAAACCCAGGGGCTTTCTTT
cdr3_aa: CSARQNPGAFF
j_call: TRBJ1-1
d_call: .
v_call: TRBV20-1
clone_size: few

cdr3_nt: TGTGCCAGTAGTCCCAGTGGGGCTCCTAGGGGTTTTATTGGCGGGGGAACAACCGGGGAGCTGTTTTTT
cdr3_aa: CASSPSGAPRGFIGGGTTGELFF
j_call: TRBJ2-2
d_call: TRBD2
v_call: TRBV19
clone_size: few

cdr3_nt: TGTGCCAGTAGTGCCCGACAGGGGATGGACAATGAGCAGTTCTTC
cdr3_aa: CASSARQGMDNEQFF
j_call: TRBJ2-1
d_call: TRBD1
v_call: TRBV19
clone_size: .

cdr3_nt: TGTGCCAGTAGTCCGGACAAGAACACCGGGGAGCTGTTTTTT
cdr3_aa: CASSPDKNTGELFF
j_call: TRBJ2-2
d_call: .
v_call: TRBV19
clone_size: .

cdr3_nt: TGTGCCAGTAGTCTCGACATAGCCTACGAGCAGTACTTC
cdr3_aa: CASSLDIAYEQYF
j_call: TRBJ2-7
d_call: .
v_call: TRBV19
clone_size: .

cdr3_nt: TGTGCCAGCAGCGAGAGCGGGGGCTCCTACGAGCAGTACTTC
cdr3_aa: CASSESGGSYEQYF
j_call: TRBJ2-7
d_call: TRBD2
v_call: TRBV9
clone_size: .

cdr3_nt: TGTGCCTGGAGGAACAGGGCTGGGGAGACCCAGTACTTC
cdr3_aa: CAWRNRAGETQYF
j_call: TRBJ2-5
d_call: .
v_call: TRBV30
clone_size: once

cdr3_nt: TGTGCCACCAGCAGAGATTGGGTAGCGGGGGGGCAAGAGACCCAGTACTTC
cdr3_aa: CATSRDWVAGGQETQYF
j_call: TRBJ2-5
d_call: TRBD2
v_call: TRBV15
clone_size: .

cdr3_nt: TGTGCCAGCAGCTCCCCCCGACAGGGTGAAGCTTTCTTT
cdr3_aa: CASSSPRQGEAFF
j_call: TRBJ1-1
d_call: TRBD1
v_call: TRBV7-3
clone_size: .

cdr3_nt: TGTGCCAGCAGTTTGGACAGTAACTATGGCTACACCTTC
cdr3_aa: CASSLDSNYGYTF
j_call: TRBJ1-2
d_call: .
v_call: TRBV27
clone_size: .

cdr3_nt: TGTGCCAGCAGCTTAGGGACAGGGACAGATACGCAGTATTTT
cdr3_aa: CASSLGTGTDTQYF
j_call: TRBJ2-3
d_call: TRBD1
v_call: TRBV11-2
clone_size: .

cdr3_nt: TGTGCCAGCAGTCCGCCCACTAGCGGGGCGAACACCGGGGAGCTGTTTTTT
cdr3_aa: CASSPPTSGANTGELFF
j_call: TRBJ2-2
d_call: TRBD2
v_call: TRBV6-6
clone_size: .

cdr3_nt: TGCGCCAGCAGCTTTACAGGGCATTCCTACGAGCAGTACTTC
cdr3_aa: CASSFTGHSYEQYF
j_call: TRBJ2-7
d_call: .
v_call: TRBV5-1
clone_size: few

cdr3_nt: TGCGCCCGCAGCTTGGCCGGGCGGGGGGGTTTTACAGATACGCAGTATTTT
cdr3_aa: CARSLAGRGGFTDTQYF
j_call: TRBJ2-3
d_call: TRBD2
v_call: TRBV5-1
clone_size: .

cdr3_nt: TGCGCCAGCAGCCCCGGACTAGCGGGGGTGCTCTCCTACAATGAGCAGTTCTTC
cdr3_aa: CASSPGLAGVLSYNEQFF
j_call: TRBJ2-1
d_call: TRBD2
v_call: TRBV5-1
clone_size: .

cdr3_nt: TGTGCCAGCAGCTTGAAGGACAGGGTCGCCTACGAGCAGTACTTC
cdr3_aa: CASSLKDRVAYEQYF
j_call: TRBJ2-7
d_call: TRBD1
v_call: TRBV5-4
clone_size: few

cdr3_nt: TGTGCCAGCAGTGAGTGGACAGGGGGCTCCTACGAGCAGTACTTC
cdr3_aa: CASSEWTGGSYEQYF
j_call: TRBJ2-7
d_call: TRBD1
v_call: TRBV6-1
clone_size: .

cdr3_nt: TGTGCCAGCAGCCCCAGACTGGAGGGGGGGCTCGGAGATACGCAGTATTTT
cdr3_aa: CASSPRLEGGLGDTQYF
j_call: TRBJ2-3
d_call: .
v_call: TRBV11-2
clone_size: once

cdr3_nt: TGTGCCAGCAGATCCGACTATGGCTACACCTTC
cdr3_aa: CASRSDYGYTF
j_call: TRBJ1-2
d_call: .
v_call: TRBV28
clone_size: many

cdr3_nt: TGTGCCAGCAGTTTAGACAGGGATTTAGGATACGAGCAGTACTTC
cdr3_aa: CASSLDRDLGYEQYF
j_call: TRBJ2-7
d_call: TRBD1
v_call: TRBV28
clone_size: .

cdr3_nt: TGTGCCAGCAGCCGACAGAATTCACCCCTCCACTTT
cdr3_aa: CASSRQNSPLHF
j_call: TRBJ1-6
d_call: .
v_call: TRBV12-1
clone_size: .

cdr3_nt: TGCGCCAGCAGCTTGTCGGGGGTGAATGAAAAACTGTTTTTT
cdr3_aa: CASSLSGVNEKLFF
j_call: TRBJ1-4
d_call: .
v_call: TRBV5-1
clone_size: .

cdr3_nt: TGCGCCAGCAGCTCTGGGACAGGGCTGATGGCGCAGTATTTT
cdr3_aa: CASSSGTGLMAQYF
j_call: TRBJ2-3
d_call: TRBD1
v_call: TRBV5-1
clone_size: few

cdr3_nt: TGTGCCAGCAGCGAATCCCGCGGGCTAGGATGGGGCACAGATACGCAGTATTTT
cdr3_aa: CASSESRGLGWGTDTQYF
j_call: TRBJ2-3
d_call: .
v_call: TRBV7-9
clone_size: .

cdr3_nt: TGTGCCAGCAGTTTAGAGACTGGTTTTAGCACAGATACGCAGTATTTT
cdr3_aa: CASSLETGFSTDTQYF
j_call: TRBJ2-3
d_call: .
v_call: TRBV27
clone_size: .

cdr3_nt: TGCGCCAGCAGCCAAGAAGGAGCGGGGGGGCGGGAGACCCAGTACTTC
cdr3_aa: CASSQEGAGGRETQYF
j_call: TRBJ2-5
d_call: TRBD2
v_call: TRBV4-3
clone_size: .

cdr3_nt: TGTGCCAGCAGCTTAGTCAGGGAAAACTATGGCTACACCTTC
cdr3_aa: CASSLVRENYGYTF
j_call: TRBJ1-2
d_call: .
v_call: TRBV11-2
clone_size: medium-sized

cdr3_nt: TGTGCCAGCAGTTACTCGACCGGGACAGTGAATCTAAAACTGTTTTTT
cdr3_aa: CASSYSTGTVNLKLFF
j_call: TRBJ1-4
d_call: TRBD1
v_call: TRBV6-5
clone_size: few

cdr3_nt: TGTGCCACCAGTGACGTAGGGGGCCCTCCTTACGAGCAGTACTTC
cdr3_aa: CATSDVGGPPYEQYF
j_call: TRBJ2-7
d_call: TRBD1
v_call: TRBV24-1
clone_size: .

cdr3_nt: TGTGCCATCAGTGCTCGGACTAGCGGGAGCTCCTACGAGCAGTACTTC
cdr3_aa: CAISARTSGSSYEQYF
j_call: TRBJ2-7
d_call: TRBD2
v_call: TRBV10-3
clone_size: .